This T cell receptor (beta chain) was captured by sequencing in a study of blood T cell repertoires in COVID-19. For the study at large: There were acute and convalescent COVID-19 samples, and they came from the United States, Italy and Spain. PBMCs, B-cell-depleted T cells, or T cells were the source of the cDNA or gDNA that made up the material.

Methods used by the authors: The assay estimated nucleated cells by amplifying reference gene primers. The data were produced by immunoSEQ multiplex PCR, yet TCRdb's version contains in-frame clones alone and is incomplete. V and J calls and clone size are as listed in that table; D and trimming were resolved from the DNA. The table has about 210,000 clones, about 88% seen once. The CDR3 extends over 15 amino acids. Germline V gene lookup returns CDR1 LGHDT and CDR2 YNNKEL (reference sequence). V was pared by 0 bases and J by 10 bases, with 15 bases between. The chain is built from TRBV3-1 (or the pseudogene TRBV3-2) and TRBJ1-4; perhaps TRBD1 as D (6 bases). The sequencing input was peripheral blood. This TCR was recovered from a man between 65 and 85 years old with acute or convalescent COVID-19. CDR3 protein: CASSQDYRARGKLFF. CDR3 DNA sequence: TGTGCCAGCAGCCAAGATTACAGGGCCCGAGGAAAACTGTTTTTT.